This TCR beta chain was recorded in a study of blood T cell repertoires in COVID-19. Study in general: T cells, B-cell-depleted T cells, or PBMCs supplied cDNA or gDNA.

There are 15 residues in the CDR3. J was trimmed by 2 bases and V by 1 base; bases with no gene match: 4. Germline V gene lookup returns CDR1 LNHNV and CDR2 YYDKDF (reference sequence). Followed longitudinally, the Seattle patients had been enrolled during active infection. This table comes from immunoSEQ multiplex PCR, and its TCRdb copy is limited to in-frame clones, with some not included. The sample has approximately 300,000 clones; 90% are singletons. The chain uses TRBV15 and TRBJ2-7, with 8 bases fitting TRBD1. What was sequenced was peripheral blood. The sequence derives from a woman aged 30 to 39 with COVID-19, enrolled during active disease. The CDR3 reads CATSRGGTGTYEQYF. CDR3 DNA sequence: TGTGCCACCAGCAGAGGGGGGACAGGTACCTACGAGCAGTACTTC.